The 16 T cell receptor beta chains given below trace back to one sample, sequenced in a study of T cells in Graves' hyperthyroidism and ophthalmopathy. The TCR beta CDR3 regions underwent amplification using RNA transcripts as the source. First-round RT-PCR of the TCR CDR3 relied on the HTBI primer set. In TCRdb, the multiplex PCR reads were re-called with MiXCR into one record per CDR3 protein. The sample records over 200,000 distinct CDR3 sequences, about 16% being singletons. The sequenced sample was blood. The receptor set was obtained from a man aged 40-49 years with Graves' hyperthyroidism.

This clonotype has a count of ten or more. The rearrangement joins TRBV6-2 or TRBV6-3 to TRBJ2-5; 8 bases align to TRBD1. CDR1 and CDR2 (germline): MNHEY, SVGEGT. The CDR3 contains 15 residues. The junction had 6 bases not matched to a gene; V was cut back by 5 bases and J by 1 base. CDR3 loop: CASSPGTGGQETQYF. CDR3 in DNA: TGTGCCAGCAGTCCCGGGACAGGAGGCCAAGAGACCCAGTACTTC.

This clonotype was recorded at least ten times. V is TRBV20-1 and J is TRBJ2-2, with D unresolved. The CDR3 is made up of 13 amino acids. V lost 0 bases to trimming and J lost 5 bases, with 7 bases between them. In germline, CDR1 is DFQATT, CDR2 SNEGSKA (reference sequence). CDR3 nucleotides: TGCAGTGCTAGAGATCTGAGAACCGGGGAGCTGTTTTTT. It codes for CSARDLRTGELFF.

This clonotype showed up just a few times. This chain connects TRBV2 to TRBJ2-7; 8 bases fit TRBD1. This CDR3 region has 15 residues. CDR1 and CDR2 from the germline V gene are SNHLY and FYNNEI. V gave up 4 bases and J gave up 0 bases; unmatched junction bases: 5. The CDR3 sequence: CASSGTGRSSYEQYF. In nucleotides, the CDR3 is TGTGCCAGCAGTGGGACAGGGCGGAGCTCCTACGAGCAGTACTTC.

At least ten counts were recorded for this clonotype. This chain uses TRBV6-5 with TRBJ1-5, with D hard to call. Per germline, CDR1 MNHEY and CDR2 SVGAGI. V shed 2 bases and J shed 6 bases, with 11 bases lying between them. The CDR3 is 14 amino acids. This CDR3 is CASSYEAGSQPQHF. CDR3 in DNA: TGTGCCAGCAGTTACGAGGCAGGTAGTCAGCCCCAGCATTTT.

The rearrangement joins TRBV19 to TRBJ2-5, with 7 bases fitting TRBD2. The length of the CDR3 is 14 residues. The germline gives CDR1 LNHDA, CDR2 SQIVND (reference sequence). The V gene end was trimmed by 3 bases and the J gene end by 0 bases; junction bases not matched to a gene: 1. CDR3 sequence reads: CASSMGGYQETQYF. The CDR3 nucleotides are TGTGCCAGTAGTATGGGAGGGTACCAAGAGACCCAGTACTTC.

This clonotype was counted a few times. This chain's CDR3 is CASSLALREMGGYTF. CDR3 coding DNA: TGTGCCAGCAGCTTAGCGCTAAGGGAAATGGGCGGCTACACCTTC. V gene TRBV7-9 combines with J gene TRBJ1-2; D is undetermined. The length of the CDR3 is 15 residues. Between the trimmed V and J ends, which lost 0 bases and 8 bases, there was a span of 16 bases. Per germline, CDR1 SEHNR and CDR2 FQNEAQ (reference sequence).

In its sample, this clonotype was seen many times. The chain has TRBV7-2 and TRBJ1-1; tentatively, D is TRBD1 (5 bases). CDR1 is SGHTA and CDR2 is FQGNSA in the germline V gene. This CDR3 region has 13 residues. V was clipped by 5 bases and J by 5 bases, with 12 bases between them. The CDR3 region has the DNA TGTGCCAGCAGCGGGGCGGGGAGGACTGAAGCTTTCTTT. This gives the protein CASSGAGRTEAFF. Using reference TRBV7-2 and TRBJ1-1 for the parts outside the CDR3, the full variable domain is GAGVSQSPSNKVTEKGKDVELRCDPISGHTALYWYRQSLGQGLEFLIYFQGNSAPDKSGLPSDRFSAERTGGSVSTLTIQRTQQEDSAVYLCASSGAGRTEAFFGQGTRLTVV.

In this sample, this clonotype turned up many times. CDR3: CASSSDRVDTEAFF. The CDR3 DNA reads TGCGCCAGCAGCTCCGACAGGGTAGACACTGAAGCTTTCTTT. The chain couples TRBV5-1 to TRBJ1-1; 7 bases match TRBD1. V gave up 3 bases and J gave up 3 bases; unmatched junction bases: 5. Germline V gene data show CDR1 as SGHRS and CDR2 as YFSETQ. This CDR3 contains 14 residues.

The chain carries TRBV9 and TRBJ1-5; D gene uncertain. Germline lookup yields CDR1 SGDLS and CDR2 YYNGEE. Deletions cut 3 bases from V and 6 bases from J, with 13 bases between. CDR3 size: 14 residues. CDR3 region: CASSALSGAQPQHF. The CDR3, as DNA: TGTGCCAGCAGCGCATTGAGTGGAGCTCAGCCCCAGCATTTT.

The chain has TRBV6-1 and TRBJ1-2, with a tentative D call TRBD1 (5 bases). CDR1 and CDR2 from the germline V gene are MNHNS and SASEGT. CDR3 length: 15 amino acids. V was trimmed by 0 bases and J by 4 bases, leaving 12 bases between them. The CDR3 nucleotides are TGTGCCAGCAGTGAAGCGGAGGGGATCTTCTATGGCTACACCTTC. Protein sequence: CASSEAEGIFYGYTF.

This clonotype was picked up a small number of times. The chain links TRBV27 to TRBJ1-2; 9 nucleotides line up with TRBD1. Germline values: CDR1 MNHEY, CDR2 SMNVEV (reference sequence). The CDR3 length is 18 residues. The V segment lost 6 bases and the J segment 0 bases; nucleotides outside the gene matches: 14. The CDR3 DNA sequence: TGTGCCAGCAGCCGTTTCCCGACAGGGGGTACCTCTAACTATGGCTACACCTTC. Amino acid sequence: CASSRFPTGGTSNYGYTF.

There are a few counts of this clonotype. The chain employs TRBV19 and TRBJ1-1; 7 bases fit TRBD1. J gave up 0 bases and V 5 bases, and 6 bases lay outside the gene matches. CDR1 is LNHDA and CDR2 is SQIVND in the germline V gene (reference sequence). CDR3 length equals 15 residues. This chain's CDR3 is CASSLRGIMNTEAFF. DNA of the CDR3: TGTGCCAGTAGTCTCAGGGGGATCATGAACACTGAAGCTTTCTTT.

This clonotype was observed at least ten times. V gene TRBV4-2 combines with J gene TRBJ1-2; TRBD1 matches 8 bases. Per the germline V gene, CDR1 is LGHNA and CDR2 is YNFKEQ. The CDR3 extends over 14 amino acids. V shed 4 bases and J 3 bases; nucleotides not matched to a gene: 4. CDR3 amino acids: CASSLTGADYGYTF. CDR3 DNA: TGTGCCAGCAGCCTGACAGGGGCTGACTATGGCTACACCTTC.

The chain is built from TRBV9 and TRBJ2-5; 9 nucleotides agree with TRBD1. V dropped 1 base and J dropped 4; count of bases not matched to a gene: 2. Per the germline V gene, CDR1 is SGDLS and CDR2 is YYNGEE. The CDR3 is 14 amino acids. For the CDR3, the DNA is TGTGCCAGCAGCGTAACGACAGGGGGAGAGACCCAGTACTTC. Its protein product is CASSVTTGGETQYF.

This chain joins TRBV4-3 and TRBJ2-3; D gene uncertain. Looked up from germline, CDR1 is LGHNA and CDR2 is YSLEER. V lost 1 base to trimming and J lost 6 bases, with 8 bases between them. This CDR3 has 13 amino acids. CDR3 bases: TGCGCCAGCAGCCAAGGAACCCCCGATACGCAGTATTTT. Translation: CASSQGTPDTQYF.

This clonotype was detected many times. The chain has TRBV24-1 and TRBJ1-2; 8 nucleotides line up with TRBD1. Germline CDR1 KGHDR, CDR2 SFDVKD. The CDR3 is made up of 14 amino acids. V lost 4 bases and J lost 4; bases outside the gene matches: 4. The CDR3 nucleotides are TGTGCCACCAGTGACCCTGGGACAGGCTATGGCTACACCTTC. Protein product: CATSDPGTGYGYTF.